This TCR beta chain was documented in a study of blood T cell repertoires in COVID-19. V gave up 2 bases and J gave up 7 bases, with 11 bases separating them. The CDR3 consists of 13 residues. Germline CDR1 is SGHAT and CDR2 is FQNNGV. Measured with immunoSEQ multiplex PCR; TCRdb has only the in-frame clones, and not every one. Among approximately 200,000 clones listed, roughly 80% were seen once. V is TRBV11-2 and J is TRBJ2-5, with D perhaps matching TRBD1 (5 bases). The origin of this receptor is a woman in her thirties with acute or convalescent COVID-19. Sample: peripheral blood. The CDR3 sequence: CASSLRQGVTQYF. The CDR3, as DNA: TGTGCCAGCAGCTTAAGGCAGGGTGTGACCCAGTACTTC.